The clone carrying this T cell receptor (beta chain) was observed many times. The TCRbeta library was prepared with unique molecular identifiers. TCRdb processed the PCR reads anew with MiXCR; each CDR3 protein has one entry. The repertoire holds 200,000 to 300,000 distinct CDR3 sequences, about 11% seen once, with 2% to 3% in the top ten. V was pared by 5 bases and J by 1 base, with 9 bases between. Germline-derived CDR1 and CDR2 are SEHNR and FQNEAQ (reference sequence). This CDR3 has 14 residues. This sample is drawn from a study of T-cell reconstitution after alpha-beta-depleted transplantation in children.

The chain is built from TRBV7-9 and TRBJ2-1; a possible D gene is TRBD2 (5 bases). Here the sequenced sample was PBMCs from the stem cell graft donor, taken from the stem cell graft. The sequence was collected from a human donor who donated a stem cell graft to a child with acute lymphoblastic leukemia. The CDR3 is CASSPTSSYNEQFF. DNA of the CDR3: TGTGCCAGCAGCCCCACTAGTTCCTACAATGAGCAGTTCTTC.